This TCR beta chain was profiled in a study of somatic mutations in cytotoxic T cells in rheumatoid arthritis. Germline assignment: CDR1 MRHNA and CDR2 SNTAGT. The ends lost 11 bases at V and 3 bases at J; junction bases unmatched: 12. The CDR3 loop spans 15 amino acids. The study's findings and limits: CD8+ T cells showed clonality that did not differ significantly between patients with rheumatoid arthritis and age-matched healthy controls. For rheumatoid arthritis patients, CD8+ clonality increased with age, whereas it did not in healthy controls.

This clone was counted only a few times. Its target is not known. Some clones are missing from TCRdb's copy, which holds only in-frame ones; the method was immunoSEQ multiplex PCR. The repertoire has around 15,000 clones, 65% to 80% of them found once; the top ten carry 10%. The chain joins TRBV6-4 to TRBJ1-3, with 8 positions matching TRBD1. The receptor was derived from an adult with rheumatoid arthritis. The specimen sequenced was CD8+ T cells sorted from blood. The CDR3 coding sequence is TGTGCCGAGAGACTCAGGGGGCTTTATGGAAACACCATATATTTT. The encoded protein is CAERLRGLYGNTIYF.